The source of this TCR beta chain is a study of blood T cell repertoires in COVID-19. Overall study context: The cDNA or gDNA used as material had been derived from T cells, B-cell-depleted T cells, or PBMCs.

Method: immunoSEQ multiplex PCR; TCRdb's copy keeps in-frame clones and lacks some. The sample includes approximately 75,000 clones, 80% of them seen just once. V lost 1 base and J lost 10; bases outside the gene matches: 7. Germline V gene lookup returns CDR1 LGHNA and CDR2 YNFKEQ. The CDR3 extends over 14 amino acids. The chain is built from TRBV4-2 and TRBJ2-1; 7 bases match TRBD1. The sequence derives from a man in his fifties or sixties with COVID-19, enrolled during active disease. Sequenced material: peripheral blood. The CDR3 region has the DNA TGTGCCAGCAGCCAAGGAGGGGGCCAGAAGGAGCAGTTCTTC. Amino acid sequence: CASSQGGGQKEQFF.